The rows below give T cell receptor beta chains drawn from one sample of a study of vaccination effects on CD4 cells after COVID-19. Repertoires were generated with immunoSEQ multiplex PCR, while TCRdb's copy carries only in-frame clones and drops some. This table has under 20,000 clones, over 60% appearing once. For these TCRs, the target antigens are not known. The input for sequencing was CD4+ T cells from PBMCs cultured with SARS-CoV-2 spike peptides, taken after COVID-19 vaccination. Receptor source: a human donor who had a prior SARS-CoV-2 infection. The CDR3 runs from the conserved cysteine through the conserved F or W. The order of the fields is D gene, J gene, V gene, clone size, CDR3 protein, CDR3 DNA. The D gene is left open where the match is weak. The listing skips clone size in some rows; elsewhere it reads once, few, many or a size class.

.	TRBJ1-6	TRBV7-9	.	CASSSVLEGSPLHF	TGTGCCAGCAGCTCCGTTCTGGAGGGTTCACCCCTCCACTTT
.	TRBJ2-2	TRBV7-8	.	CASSHSTGELFF	TGTGCCAGCAGCCACAGTACCGGGGAGCTGTTTTTT
TRBD1	TRBJ2-5	TRBV5-5	.	CASSGLTGVQETQYF	TGTGCCAGCTCGGGTTTGACAGGGGTGCAAGAGACCCAGTACTTC
.	TRBJ2-7	TRBV5-6	.	CASSSAAGRIYEQYF	TGTGCCAGCAGCTCCGCCGCTGGGAGGATATACGAGCAGTACTTC
.	TRBJ1-5	TRBV18	few	CASSQGSNQPQHF	TGTGCCAGCTCACAGGGGAGCAATCAGCCCCAGCATTTT
.	TRBJ2-3	TRBV2	.	CASSGTYSSTDTQYF	TGTGCCAGCAGTGGGACTTACTCTAGCACAGATACGCAGTATTTT
TRBD2	TRBJ2-7	TRBV6-2/TRBV6-3	.	CASSYLLAGEDEQYF	TGTGCCAGCAGTTACCTTTTGGCGGGAGAGGACGAGCAGTACTTC
.	TRBJ2-3	TRBV6-5	.	CATKFRGTDTQYF	TGTGCCACCAAGTTCAGAGGGACAGATACGCAGTATTTT
.	TRBJ1-2	TRBV6-5	.	CASSYSTANYGYTF	TGTGCCAGCAGTTACTCGACAGCTAACTATGGCTACACCTTC
.	TRBJ1-3	TRBV5-5	.	CASSQDGYSGNTIYF	TGTGCCAGCAGCCAGGACGGCTACTCTGGAAACACCATATATTTT
.	TRBJ2-7	TRBV5-4	few	CASSSSETGSYEQYF	TGTGCCAGCAGCTCGAGTGAGACCGGAAGCTACGAGCAGTACTTC
.	TRBJ1-4	TRBV29-1	.	CSVTGSDNEKLFF	TGCAGCGTTACAGGGTCGGATAATGAAAAACTGTTTTTT
TRBD1	TRBJ1-1	TRBV7-8	.	CASSPTPGQGVRAFF	TGTGCCAGCAGCCCAACCCCGGGACAGGGCGTCAGAGCTTTCTTT
.	TRBJ2-7	TRBV11-3	.	CASSLDRQSYEQYF	TGTGCCAGCAGCTTAGATCGGCAGTCCTACGAGCAGTACTTC
TRBD2	TRBJ2-1	TRBV5-6	.	CASSPAGTSGYNEQFF	TGTGCCAGCAGCCCCGCCGGGACTAGCGGATACAATGAGCAGTTCTTC
TRBD2	TRBJ2-5	TRBV7-2	.	CASSRGLRLETQYF	TGTGCCAGCAGCAGGGGACTAAGGCTGGAGACCCAGTACTTC
TRBD1	TRBJ1-2	TRBV9	medium-sized	CASSADTGGYYGYTF	TGTGCCAGCAGCGCCGACACAGGGGGGTACTATGGCTACACCTTC
TRBD2	TRBJ2-3	TRBV20-1	.	CSASVLREGLDTQYF	TGCAGTGCTAGTGTTCTGCGGGAGGGTCTGGATACGCAGTATTTT
.	TRBJ1-1	TRBV6-5	.	CATLESGMNTEAFF	TGTGCCACCCTAGAATCGGGAATGAACACTGAAGCTTTCTTT
.	TRBJ2-1	TRBV3-1/TRBV3-2	.	CASSQTQAGAPHEQFF	TGTGCCAGCAGCCAAACCCAAGCTGGGGCTCCCCATGAGCAGTTCTTC
TRBD1	TRBJ2-1	TRBV6-5	.	CASRRTGGSYNEQFF	TGTGCCAGCAGGCGAACAGGGGGCTCCTACAATGAGCAGTTCTTC
.	TRBJ2-3	TRBV9	.	CASSGGVSTDTQYF	TGTGCCAGCAGCGGGGGCGTGAGCACAGATACGCAGTATTTT
.	TRBJ1-6	TRBV6-1	.	CASSEVGDSPLHF	TGTGCCAGCAGTGAAGTCGGGGATTCACCCCTCCACTTT
.	TRBJ1-4	TRBV5-1	.	CASSGVGEAGEKLFF	TGCGCCAGCAGCGGGGTCGGGGAGGCGGGGGAAAAACTGTTTTTT
TRBD1	TRBJ1-2	TRBV6-6	once	CASSDLAGTEHSESYGYTF	TGTGCCAGCAGCGACTTAGCCGGGACAGAGCACTCTGAGTCTTATGGCTACACCTTC
.	TRBJ2-7	TRBV11-2	once	CASSLDHGGLPYEQYF	TGTGCCAGCAGCTTAGATCACGGCGGCCTCCCCTACGAGCAGTACTTC
.	TRBJ1-2	TRBV5-1	.	CASRKGGEDGYTF	TGCGCCAGCAGGAAGGGGGGAGAAGATGGCTACACCTTC
.	TRBJ2-1	TRBV5-1	.	CASSLGVLGSEQFF	TGCGCCAGCAGCTTGGGTGTTCTCGGGAGTGAGCAGTTCTTC
TRBD1	TRBJ1-2	TRBV9	.	CASSRQGANYGYTF	TGTGCCAGCAGCAGGCAGGGGGCTAACTATGGCTACACCTTC
.	TRBJ1-3	TRBV6-5	once	CASKRSGTEGNTIYF	TGTGCCAGCAAAAGGTCCGGGACGGAAGGAAACACCATATATTTT
TRBD1	TRBJ1-4	TRBV5-1	.	CASSFGQGEGKLFF	TGCGCCAGCAGCTTCGGACAGGGAGAGGGAAAACTGTTTTTT
TRBD1	TRBJ2-1	TRBV7-2	.	CASSLGQGDSYNEQFF	TGTGCCAGCAGCTTAGGCCAGGGGGATTCTTACAATGAGCAGTTCTTC
.	TRBJ2-5	TRBV3-1/TRBV3-2	.	CASSPSPGETQYF	TGTGCCAGCAGCCCCTCACCGGGAGAGACCCAGTACTTC
TRBD1	TRBJ1-5	TRBV30	.	CAWSARDRGIQPQHF	TGTGCCTGGAGTGCCCGGGACAGGGGTATTCAGCCCCAGCATTTT
TRBD2	TRBJ2-7	TRBV7-2	few	CASSFISAGTSGYEQYF	TGTGCCAGCAGCTTTATAAGCGCCGGGACTAGCGGGTACGAGCAGTACTTC
.	TRBJ2-7	TRBV4-2	.	CASSQEKLAVDSYEQYF	TGTGCCAGCAGCCAAGAAAAACTTGCGGTAGACTCCTACGAGCAGTACTTC
.	TRBJ1-5	TRBV25-1	once	CASSSNRWNQPQHF	TGTGCCAGCAGTTCGAACAGGTGGAATCAGCCCCAGCATTTT
TRBD1	TRBJ2-1	TRBV5-1	few	CASSHGGTGDNEQFF	TGCGCCAGCAGCCATGGCGGGACAGGGGACAATGAGCAGTTCTTC
.	TRBJ2-1	TRBV4-2	.	CASSQAQGLEQFF	TGTGCCAGCAGCCAAGCTCAGGGTCTGGAGCAGTTCTTC
.	TRBJ2-5	TRBV29-1	.	CSVEGGETQYF	TGCAGCGTTGAAGGGGGGGAGACCCAGTACTTC
.	TRBJ1-5	TRBV21-1	.	CASSKCWFNQPQHF	TGTGCCAGCAGCAAGTGTTGGTTCAATCAGCCCCAGCATTTT
.	TRBJ2-6	TRBV28	.	CASSLSIGGANVLTF	TGTGCCAGCAGTTTAAGCATCGGTGGGGCCAACGTCCTGACTTTC
.	TRBJ2-1	TRBV6-5	.	CASSHTVSSYNEQFF	TGTGCCAGCAGTCACACTGTTAGCTCCTACAATGAGCAGTTCTTC
.	TRBJ1-1	TRBV21-1	.	CASSENTGKHMNTEAFF	TGTGCCAGCAGCGAGAATACAGGAAAACACATGAACACTGAAGCTTTCTTT
.	TRBJ1-6	TRBV6-1	.	CASSEAVLVYNSPLHF	TGTGCCAGCAGTGAAGCGGTACTGGTGTATAATTCACCCCTCCACTTT
.	TRBJ2-5	TRBV21-1	.	CASSNLLKMSAELITQYF	TGTGCCAGCAGCAATCTCTTAAAAATGTCGGCCGAATTAATAACCCAGTACTTC
.	TRBJ2-5	TRBV5-6	few	CASSLAGGLETQYF	TGTGCCAGCAGCTTGGCTGGAGGGTTGGAGACCCAGTACTTC
TRBD2	TRBJ2-3	TRBV5-4	.	CATSGGPRDTQYF	TGTGCCACCTCGGGGGGACCAAGAGATACGCAGTATTTT
.	TRBJ2-2	TRBV3-1/TRBV3-2	few	CASSHLGRELFF	TGTGCCAGCAGCCACTTGGGCCGGGAGCTGTTTTTT
.	TRBJ2-3	TRBV27	.	CASSSHRADTQYF	TGTGCCAGCAGTAGCCACAGGGCAGATACGCAGTATTTT